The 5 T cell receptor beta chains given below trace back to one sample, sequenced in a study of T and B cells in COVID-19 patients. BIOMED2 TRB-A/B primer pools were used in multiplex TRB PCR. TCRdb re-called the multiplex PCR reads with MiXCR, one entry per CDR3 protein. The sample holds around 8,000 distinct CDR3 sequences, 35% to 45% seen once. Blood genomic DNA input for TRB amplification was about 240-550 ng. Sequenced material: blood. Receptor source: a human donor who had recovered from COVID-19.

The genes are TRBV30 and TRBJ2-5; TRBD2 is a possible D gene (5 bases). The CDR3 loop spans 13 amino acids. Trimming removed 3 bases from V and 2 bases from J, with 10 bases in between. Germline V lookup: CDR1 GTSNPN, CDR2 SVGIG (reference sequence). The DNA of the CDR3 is TGTGCCTGGAGAAGTAGCGATCAAGAGACCCAGTACTTC. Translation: CAWRSSDQETQYF.

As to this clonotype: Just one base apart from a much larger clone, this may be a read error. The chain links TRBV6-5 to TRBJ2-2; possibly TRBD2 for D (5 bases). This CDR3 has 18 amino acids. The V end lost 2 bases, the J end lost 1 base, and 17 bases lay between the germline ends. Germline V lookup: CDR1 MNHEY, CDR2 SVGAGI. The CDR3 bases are TGTGCCAGCAGTTACCTCATGATAACGGGGATGAACACCGGGGAGCTGTTTTTT. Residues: CASSYLMITGMNTGELFF.

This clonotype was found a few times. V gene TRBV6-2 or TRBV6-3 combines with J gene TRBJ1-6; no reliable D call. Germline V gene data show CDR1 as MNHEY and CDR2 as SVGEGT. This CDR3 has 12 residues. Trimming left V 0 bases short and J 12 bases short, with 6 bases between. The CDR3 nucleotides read TGTGCCAGCAGTTACTCACGGGGACCCCTCCACTTT. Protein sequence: CASSYSRGPLHF.

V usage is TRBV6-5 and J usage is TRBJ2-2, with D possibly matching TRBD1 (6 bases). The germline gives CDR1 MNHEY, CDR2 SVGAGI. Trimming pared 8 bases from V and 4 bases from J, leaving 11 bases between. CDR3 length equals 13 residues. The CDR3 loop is CASGQSGTGELFF. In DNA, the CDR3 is TGTGCCAGCGGACAGTCTGGCACCGGGGAGCTGTTTTTT.

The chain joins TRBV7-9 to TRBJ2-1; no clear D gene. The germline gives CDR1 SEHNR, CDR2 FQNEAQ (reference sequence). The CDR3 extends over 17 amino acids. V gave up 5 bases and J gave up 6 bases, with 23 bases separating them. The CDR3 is CASSPYSQLPTINEQFF. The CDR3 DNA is TGTGCCAGCAGCCCCTACTCACAGTTACCCACGATCAATGAGCAGTTCTTC.